The clone carrying this T cell receptor (beta chain) was seen many times. This CDR3 contains 16 residues. The trim removed 4 bases at V and 4 bases at J, leaving 11 bases unmatched. Germline V gene sequence: CDR1 SQVTM, CDR2 ANQGSEA. Stated time point: sample taken at primary tumor resection. TCRdb used MiXCR to reprocess the 5' RACE reads, holding one entry per CDR3 protein. The table includes 85,000 to 100,000 distinct CDR3 sequences, approximately 12% detected once. These data belong to a study of spatial heterogeneity in lung cancer. The sequences come from PBMCs, collected at surgery. The chain links TRBV29-1 to TRBJ2-4, with 9 bases that match TRBD1. This TCR was recovered from a male donor with early-stage non-small cell lung cancer. The CDR3 loop is CSVAGMAGQGKNIQYF. The CDR3 DNA sequence: TGCAGCGTTGCCGGTATGGCGGGACAGGGTAAAAACATTCAGTACTTC. Together with reference TRBV29-1 and TRBJ2-4, the CDR3 gives the full variable domain: SAVISQKPSRDICQRGTSLTIQCQVDSQVTMMFWYRQQPGQSLTLIATANQGSEATYESGFVIDKFPISRPNLTFSTLTVSNMSPEDSSIYLCSVAGMAGQGKNIQYFGAGTRLSVL.